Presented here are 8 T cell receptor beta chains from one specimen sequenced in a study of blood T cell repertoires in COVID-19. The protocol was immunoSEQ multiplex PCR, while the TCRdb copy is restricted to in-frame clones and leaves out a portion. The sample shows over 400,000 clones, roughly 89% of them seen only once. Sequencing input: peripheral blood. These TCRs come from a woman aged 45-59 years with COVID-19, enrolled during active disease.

For the CDR3, the DNA is TGTGCCAGCTCACCCCCGGGGGGGTTTAACACTGAAGCTTTCTTT. Its translation is CASSPPGGFNTEAFF. V gene TRBV18 combines with J gene TRBJ1-1; tentative D call: TRBD1 (5 bases). V was shortened by 3 bases and J by 2 bases, with 13 bases between the two germline ends. CDR1 is KGHSH, CDR2 LQKENI, per germline. The CDR3 is 15 amino acids.

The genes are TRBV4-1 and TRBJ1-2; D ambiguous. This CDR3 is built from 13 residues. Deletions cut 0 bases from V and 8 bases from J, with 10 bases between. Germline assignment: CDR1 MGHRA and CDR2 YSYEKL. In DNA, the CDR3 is TGCGCCAGCAGCCAAGATTTAGCCAACGGCTACACCTTC. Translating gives CASSQDLANGYTF.

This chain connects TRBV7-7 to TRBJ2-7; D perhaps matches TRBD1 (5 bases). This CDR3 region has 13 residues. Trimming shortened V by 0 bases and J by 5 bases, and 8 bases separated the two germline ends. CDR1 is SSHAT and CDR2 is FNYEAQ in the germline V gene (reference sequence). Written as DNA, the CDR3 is TGTGCCAGCAGCTTAGCGGACATGAACGAGCAGTACTTC. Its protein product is CASSLADMNEQYF.

The CDR3 DNA reads TGCGCCAGCAGCTTTGGAAGTGGAGCGGGGTCTAGCACAGATACGCAGTATTTT. Translated: CASSFGSGAGSSTDTQYF. The chain couples TRBV5-1 to TRBJ2-3, with 7 bases aligning to TRBD2. The trim removed 2 bases at V and 0 bases at J, leaving 12 bases unmatched. The CDR3 covers 18 residues. Germline CDR1 reads SGHRS; CDR2 reads YFSETQ.

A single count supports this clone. The CDR3 loop is CASSQGQGNNYGYTF. The CDR3 nucleotides are TGCGCCAGCAGCCAGGGACAGGGGAATAACTATGGCTACACCTTC. This chain uses TRBV4-1 with TRBJ1-2; 10 positions match TRBD1. The J segment lost 1 base and the V segment lost 3 bases, leaving 2 bases of the junction unmatched. CDR1 and CDR2 from the germline V gene are MGHRA and YSYEKL. This CDR3 spans 15 amino acids.

The CDR3 loop is CSVLQGFTGELFF. For the CDR3, the DNA is TGCAGCGTTCTACAGGGGTTCACCGGGGAGCTGTTTTTT. The chain links TRBV29-1 to TRBJ2-2; 7 nucleotides align to TRBD1. Germline values: CDR1 SQVTM, CDR2 ANQGSEA. CDR3 length: 13 residues. With 5 bases clipped from V and 4 bases from J, the junction kept 4 bases outside the gene matches.

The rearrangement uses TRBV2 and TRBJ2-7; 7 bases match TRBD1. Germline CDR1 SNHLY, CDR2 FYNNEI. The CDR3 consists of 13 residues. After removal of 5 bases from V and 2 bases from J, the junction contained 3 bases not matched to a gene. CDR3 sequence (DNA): TGTGCCAGCAGTAGGGACAGAACCTACGAGCAGTACTTC. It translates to CASSRDRTYEQYF.

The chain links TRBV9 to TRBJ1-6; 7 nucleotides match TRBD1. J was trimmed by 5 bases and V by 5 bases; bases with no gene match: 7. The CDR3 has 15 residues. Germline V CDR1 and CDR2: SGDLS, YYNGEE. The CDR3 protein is CASSGDGQDNSPLHF. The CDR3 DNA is TGTGCCAGCAGTGGGGACGGACAGGATAATTCACCCCTCCACTTT.